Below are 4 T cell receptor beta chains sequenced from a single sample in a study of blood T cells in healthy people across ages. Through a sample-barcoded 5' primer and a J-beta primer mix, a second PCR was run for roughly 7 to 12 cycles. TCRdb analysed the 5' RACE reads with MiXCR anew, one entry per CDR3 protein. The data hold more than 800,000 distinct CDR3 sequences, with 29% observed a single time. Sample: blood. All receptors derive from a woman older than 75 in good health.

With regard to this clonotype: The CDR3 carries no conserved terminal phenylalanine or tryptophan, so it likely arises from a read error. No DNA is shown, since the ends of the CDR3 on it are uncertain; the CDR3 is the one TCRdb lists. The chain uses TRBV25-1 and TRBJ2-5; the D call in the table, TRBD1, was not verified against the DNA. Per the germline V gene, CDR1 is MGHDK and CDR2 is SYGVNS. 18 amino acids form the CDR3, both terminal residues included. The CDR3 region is CASSETGTLVSDGYTFGS.

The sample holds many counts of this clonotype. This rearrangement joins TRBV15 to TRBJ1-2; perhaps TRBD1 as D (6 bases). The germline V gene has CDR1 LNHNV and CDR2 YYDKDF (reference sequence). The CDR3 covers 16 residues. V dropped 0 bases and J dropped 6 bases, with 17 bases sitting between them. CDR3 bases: TGTGCCACCAGCAGAGACAGGGGCGACTTCGAAAATGGCTACACCTTC. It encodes CATSRDRGDFENGYTF.

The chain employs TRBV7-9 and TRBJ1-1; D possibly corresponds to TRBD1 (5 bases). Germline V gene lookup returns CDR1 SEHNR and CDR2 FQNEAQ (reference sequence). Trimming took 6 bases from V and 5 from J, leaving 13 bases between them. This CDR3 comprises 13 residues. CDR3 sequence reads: CASRAQGGTEAFF. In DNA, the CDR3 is TGTGCCAGCAGGGCGCAGGGTGGAACTGAAGCTTTCTTT.

For the CDR3, the DNA is TGCAGTGCTAGGGTCCCCGGGGGTGGGGAGAACACTGAAGCTTTCTTT. Protein product: CSARVPGGGENTEAFF. V usage is TRBV20-1 and J usage is TRBJ1-1; a weak D match, TRBD1 (5 bases). CDR1 is DFQATT and CDR2 is SNEGSKA in the germline V gene (reference sequence). V lost 3 bases and J 1 base, leaving 18 bases between the germline ends. This CDR3 is built from 16 residues.